This T cell receptor beta chain is from a study of regulatory T cells in long-lasting Graves disease. The time point is: newly diagnosed GD, antithyroid drugs for less than 3 months. After RNA was extracted from PBMCs, the TCR library was made from it. Enrollment of patients was through an endocrinology department in Xi'an, China. The ends were cut back, 9 bases at V and 4 bases at J, with 16 bases in the middle. In germline, CDR1 is SGHKS, CDR2 YYEKEE (reference sequence). This CDR3 spans 13 amino acids. The study's findings and limits: Persistent patients shared more public clonotypes (approximately 2,500) than new patients (approximately 1,000).

Arm-PCR of CDR3 regions and iRepertoire HTBI primers were the basis on which TCR beta libraries were built. TCRdb processed the multiplex PCR reads anew with MiXCR; each CDR3 protein has one entry. The data contain about 560,000 distinct CDR3 sequences, 15% to 20% of them singletons. This clonotype was seen a handful of times. The antigen remains unidentified. These records were also assigned to another study, of T cells in Graves' hyperthyroidism and ophthalmopathy. That source adds: Hyperthyroidism of Graves' type that showed no ophthalmopathy progression within 18 months was stable. Most clonotypes expanded in the thyroid (above 0.001) were also present in blood.

The V gene is TRBV5-5, the J gene TRBJ1-2; possibly TRBD1 for D (6 bases). This TCR derives from a young man with Graves disease. This material consisted of peripheral blood mononuclear cells (PBMCs), taken at new diagnosis, from a patient treated with antithyroid drugs. The CDR3 DNA follows: TGTGCCACCTTGGGGGCTAGAGGCTATGGCTACACCTTC. It codes for CATLGARGYGYTF.